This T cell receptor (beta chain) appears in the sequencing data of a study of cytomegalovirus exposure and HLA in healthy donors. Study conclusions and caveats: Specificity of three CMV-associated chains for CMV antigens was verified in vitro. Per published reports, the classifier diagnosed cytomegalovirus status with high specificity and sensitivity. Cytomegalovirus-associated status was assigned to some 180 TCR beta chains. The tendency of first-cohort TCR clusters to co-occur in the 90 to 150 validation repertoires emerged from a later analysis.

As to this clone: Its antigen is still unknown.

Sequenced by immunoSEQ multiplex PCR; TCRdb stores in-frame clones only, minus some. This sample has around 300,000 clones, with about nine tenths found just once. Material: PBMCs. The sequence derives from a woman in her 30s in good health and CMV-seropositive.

DNA of the CDR3: TGTGCCAGCAGCCAAGGACAAGGCCTGAACACCGGGGAGCTGTTTTTT. As protein: CASSQGQGLNTGELFF. The chain uses TRBV4-2 and TRBJ2-2; D gene ambiguous. CDR1 is LGHNA and CDR2 is YNFKEQ in the germline V gene. V was pared by 1 base and J by 1 base, with 10 bases between. The length of the CDR3 is 16 residues.